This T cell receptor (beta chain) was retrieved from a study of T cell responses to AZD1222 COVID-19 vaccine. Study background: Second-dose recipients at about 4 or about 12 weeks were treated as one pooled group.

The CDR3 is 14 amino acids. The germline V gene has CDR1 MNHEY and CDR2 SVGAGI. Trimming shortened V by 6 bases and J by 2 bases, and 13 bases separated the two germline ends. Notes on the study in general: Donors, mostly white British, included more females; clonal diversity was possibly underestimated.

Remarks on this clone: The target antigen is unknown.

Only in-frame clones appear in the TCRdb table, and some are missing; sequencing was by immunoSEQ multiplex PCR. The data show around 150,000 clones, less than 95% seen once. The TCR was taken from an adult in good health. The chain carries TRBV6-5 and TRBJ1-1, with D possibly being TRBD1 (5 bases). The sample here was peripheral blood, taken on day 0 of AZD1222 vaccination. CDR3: CASRPGAGNTEAFF. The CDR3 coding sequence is TGTGCCAGCAGACCTGGGGCCGGTAACACTGAAGCTTTCTTT.